This section outlines one TCR beta chain sequence together with its context. Original analysis: Estimation of nucleated cell counts relied on the amplification of reference gene primers. Here immunoSEQ multiplex PCR was the method, and the copy in TCRdb shows in-frame clones only, minus some. The V and J calls and clone size come from that table; D and trimming were worked out from the DNA. Here the sample spans around 150,000 clones, over 75% being singletons. Trimming removed 5 bases from V and 3 bases from J, with 11 bases in between. The CDR3 runs to 14 residues. The germline V gene encodes CDR1 SGHTA and CDR2 FQGNSA. This sample stems from a study of blood T cell repertoires in COVID-19. Whole-study context: Some COVID-19 samples were acute and others convalescent; all came from the United States, Italy and Spain.

Ages ranged from about 18 to 100 years, with residence in about two dozen US areas. Cohort allocation depended upon clinical history that participants reported. This sequence joins TRBV7-2 and TRBJ2-1, with D possibly being TRBD2 (6 bases). This TCR came from a man aged 50 to 60 who had recovered from COVID-19. The sequencing input was PBMCs or T cells enriched from blood (not recorded which). The CDR3: CASSQRAYYNEQFF. The CDR3 DNA reads TGTGCCAGCAGCCAGCGGGCCTACTACAATGAGCAGTTCTTC. Complete variable domain (other parts from reference TRBV7-2 and TRBJ2-1): GAGVSQSPSNKVTEKGKDVELRCDPISGHTALYWYRQSLGQGLEFLIYFQGNSAPDKSGLPSDRFSAERTGGSVSTLTIQRTQQEDSAVYLCASSQRAYYNEQFFGPGTRLTVL.